This paragraph reports one T cell receptor (beta chain). This specimen belongs to a study of blood T cell repertoires in COVID-19. Study at large: Samples taken during acute and convalescent COVID-19 were collected in the United States, Italy and Spain. PBMCs, B-cell-depleted T cells, or T cells were the source of the cDNA or gDNA that made up the material.

The CDR3 is 13 amino acids. Germline CDR1 and CDR2: LNHDA and SQIVND (reference sequence). The V end lost 3 bases, the J end lost 0 bases, and 5 bases lay between the germline ends. Data came from immunoSEQ multiplex PCR; TCRdb stores just in-frame clones and leaves some out. The sample records approximately 250,000 clones, around 83% being singletons. The specimen sequenced was peripheral blood. The sequence derives from a man aged 35 to 55 with acute or convalescent COVID-19. The V and J genes are TRBV19 and TRBJ1-1; D call uncertain. CDR3 nucleotides: TGTGCCAGTAGTATGTCTGTGAACACTGAAGCTTTCTTT. It translates to CASSMSVNTEAFF.